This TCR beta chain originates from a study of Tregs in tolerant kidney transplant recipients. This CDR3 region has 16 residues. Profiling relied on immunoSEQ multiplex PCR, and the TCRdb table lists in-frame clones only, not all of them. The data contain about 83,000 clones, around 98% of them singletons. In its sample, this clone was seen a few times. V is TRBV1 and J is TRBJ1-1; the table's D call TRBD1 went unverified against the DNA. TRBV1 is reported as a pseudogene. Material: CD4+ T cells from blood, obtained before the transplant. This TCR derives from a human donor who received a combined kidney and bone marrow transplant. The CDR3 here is CTSSQMGQGARTEAFF. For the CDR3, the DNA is TGCACCAGCAGCCAAATGGGACAGGGGGCGCGAACTGAAGCTTTCTTT.